Each of the 24 T cell receptor beta chains below was sequenced from the same sample in a study of graft-versus-host responses after intestinal transplantation. Assay: immunoSEQ multiplex PCR; the TCRdb copy retains only in-frame clones and omits some. The sample consists of approximately 110,000 clones, around 90% of them appearing once. Their specific antigens are unknown. The material was unstimulated CD4+ T cells sorted from spleen or lymph node cells, obtained before transplant. Receptors were obtained from a human donor who was the organ donor for an intestinal transplant.

This rearrangement joins TRBV10-1 to TRBJ2-7, with a weak D call TRBD2 (6 bases). Trimming left V 7 bases short and J 1 base short, with 17 bases between. The germline gives CDR1 WNHNN, CDR2 SYGVQD (reference sequence). CDR3 length equals 15 residues. The CDR3 sequence is CASTGRILGSYEQYF. The CDR3 nucleotides are TGCGCCAGCACCGGGAGAATTCTAGGGTCCTACGAGCAGTACTTC.

A remark on this clone: Within the sample, other DNA sequences also encode this same CDR3. This rearrangement joins TRBV6-1 to TRBJ1-4; D ambiguous. Germline-derived CDR1 and CDR2 are MNHNS and SASEGT. Trimming removed 11 bases at V and 2 bases at J, with 9 bases between. CDR3 length equals 12 residues. In nucleotides, the CDR3 is TGTGCCTCCCGGGCTACTAATGAAAAACTGTTTTTT. Translation: CASRATNEKLFF.

This clone was recorded only once. The chain couples TRBV7-2 to TRBJ2-5; 7 positions agree with TRBD2. V dropped 1 base and J dropped 0; count of bases not matched to a gene: 2. CDR3 length equals 15 residues. The germline gives CDR1 SGHTA, CDR2 FQGNSA. This chain's CDR3 is CASSLVAGYQETQYF. CDR3 DNA: TGTGCCAGCAGCTTAGTAGCGGGCTACCAAGAGACCCAGTACTTC.

The chain employs TRBV5-1 and TRBJ2-1; tentative D call: TRBD2 (6 bases). From germline, CDR1 is SGHRS and CDR2 YFSETQ. This CDR3 comprises 16 residues. The V gene lost 0 bases and the J gene lost 0 bases, with 10 bases spanning the gap. Here the CDR3 DNA reads TGCGCCAGCAGCTTGGATGCGGGGAGCTCCTACAATGAGCAGTTCTTC. Its translation is CASSLDAGSSYNEQFF.

The chain couples TRBV7-2 to TRBJ2-1; weak D call: TRBD2 (5 bases). Looked up from germline, CDR1 is SGHTA and CDR2 is FQGNSA. The CDR3 has 12 amino acids. Trimming left V 0 bases short and J 11 bases short, with 8 bases between. CDR3 residues: CASSLASGKQFF. The DNA of the CDR3 is TGTGCCAGCAGCTTAGCTTCCGGGAAGCAGTTCTTC.

The rearrangement joins TRBV7-9 to TRBJ2-3, with 13 bases matching TRBD2. The CDR3 runs to 16 residues. Trimming removed 4 bases from V and 2 bases from J; junction bases left unmatched: 3. Germline CDR1 is SEHNR and CDR2 is FQNEAQ (reference sequence). The CDR3 DNA follows: TGTGCCAGCAGCTCCGGGACTAGCGGGATCACAGATACGCAGTATTTT. It encodes CASSSGTSGITDTQYF.

This sequence joins TRBV9 and TRBJ1-1; TRBD1 is a possible D gene (5 bases). The CDR3 totals 15 residues. Trimming removed 2 bases from V and 1 base from J, with 12 bases in between. In germline, CDR1 is SGDLS, CDR2 YYNGEE. The CDR3 DNA follows: TGTGCCAGCAGCGTCGAGGGACGGACGAACACTGAAGCTTTCTTT. This sequence encodes CASSVEGRTNTEAFF. Full variable domain (remainder filled in from reference TRBV9 and TRBJ1-1): DSGVTQTPKHLITATGQRVTLRCSPRSGDLSVYWYQQSLDQGLQFLIQYYNGEERAKGNILERFSAQQFPDLHSELNLSSLELGDSALYFCASSVEGRTNTEAFFGQGTRLTVV.

This chain connects TRBV7-2 to TRBJ1-1, with TRBD1 matching over 8 bases. From germline, CDR1 is SGHTA and CDR2 FQGNSA. This CDR3 comprises 15 residues. Trimming cost V 5 bases and J 5 bases; bases outside gene matches: 10. CDR3 DNA sequence: TGTGCCAGCAGCGCCACCAGGGGGCTAAGGACTGAAGCTTTCTTT. Translating it yields CASSATRGLRTEAFF.

J is TRBJ2-1 and V is TRBV9, with TRBD1 matching over 7 bases. Per germline, CDR1 SGDLS and CDR2 YYNGEE. This CDR3 comprises 16 residues. The trim removed 3 bases at V and 3 bases at J, leaving 9 bases unmatched. The DNA for the CDR3 is TGTGCCAGCAGCGCGAAAGGGGGCCGGGTCTACAATGAGCAGTTCTTC. This translates into CASSAKGGRVYNEQFF.

The chain links TRBV6-1 to TRBJ1-4; no firm D call. Germline-derived CDR1 and CDR2 are MNHNS and SASEGT. The V gene lost 4 bases and the J gene lost 8 bases, with 8 bases spanning the gap. The CDR3 extends over 12 amino acids. CDR3 region: CASSGGGEKLFF. CDR3 nucleotides: TGTGCCAGCAGTGGGGGTGGCGAAAAACTGTTTTTT.

The chain carries TRBV4-2 and TRBJ1-2; D call uncertain. Germline-derived CDR1 and CDR2 are LGHNA and YNFKEQ. Trimming took off 1 base at V and 2 bases at J, with 11 bases between the two ends. The CDR3 is 15 amino acids. CDR3 nucleotides: TGTGCCAGCAGCCAAGGCCCCGGTACAAACTATGGCTACACCTTC. Protein: CASSQGPGTNYGYTF.

The V gene is TRBV18, the J gene TRBJ1-5; D is unclear. Germline V gene data show CDR1 as KGHSH and CDR2 as LQKENI. The CDR3 runs to 15 residues. V was pared by 1 base and J by 2 bases, with 9 bases between. The CDR3 DNA sequence: TGTGCCAGCTCACCACAGGGAGGAGGCAATCAGCCCCAGCATTTT. Its protein is CASSPQGGGNQPQHF.

This chain uses TRBV7-9 with TRBJ2-3, with D unresolved. Germline CDR1 reads SEHNR; CDR2 reads FQNEAQ (reference sequence). Between the trimmed V and J ends, which lost 4 bases and 2 bases, there was a span of 16 bases. The CDR3 is 16 amino acids. CDR3 nucleotides: TGTGCCAGCAGCTCAGGAGACATACAGTTCACAGATACGCAGTATTTT. Its translation: CASSSGDIQFTDTQYF.

To note about this clone: This sample includes further DNA sequences coding for the same CDR3. The chain recombines TRBV7-2 with TRBJ2-3; maybe TRBD2 (6 bases). Germline V gene lookup returns CDR1 SGHTA and CDR2 FQGNSA. V lost 5 bases and J lost 0, with 9 bases in between. CDR3 length equals 14 residues. The DNA for the CDR3 is TGTGCCAGCAGCCTGGGGACTAGCACAGATACGCAGTATTTT. It yields the protein CASSLGTSTDTQYF.

The chain uses TRBV14 and TRBJ2-2, with D hard to call. The germline CDR1 and CDR2 sequences are SGHDN and FVKESK. The CDR3 has 17 residues. Trimming removed 0 bases at V and 4 bases at J, with 15 bases between. CDR3 sequence: CASSQEARFVGTGELFF. CDR3 bases: TGTGCCAGCAGCCAAGAGGCCAGGTTCGTTGGCACCGGGGAGCTGTTTTTT.

The chain uses TRBV6-1 and TRBJ1-2, with D unclear. The V end lost 5 bases, the J end lost 5 bases, and 15 bases lay between the germline ends. Germline CDR1 and CDR2: MNHNS and SASEGT. The CDR3 contains 14 residues. The CDR3 nucleotides read TGTGCCAGCAGTTTCCAGAGGATTTCATATGGCTACACCTTC. Translating it yields CASSFQRISYGYTF.

The chain employs TRBV7-9 and TRBJ1-2; maybe TRBD1 (6 bases). The germline CDR1 and CDR2 sequences are SEHNR and FQNEAQ (reference sequence). The CDR3 contains 15 residues. The V end lost 1 base, the J end lost 4 bases, and 13 bases lay between the germline ends. CDR3 DNA sequence: TGTGCCAGCAGCTTAGATGGGGGGCGAATCTATGGCTACACCTTC. Amino acid sequence: CASSLDGGRIYGYTF. The whole variable domain, remainder taken from reference TRBV7-9 and TRBJ1-2, is DTGVSQNPRHKITKRGQNVTFRCDPISEHNRLYWYRQTLGQGPEFLTYFQNEAQLEKSRLLSDRFSAERPKGSFSTLEIQRTEQGDSAMYLCASSLDGGRIYGYTFGSGTRLTVV.

The chain carries TRBV5-4 and TRBJ2-7; unclear D gene. There are 15 residues in the CDR3. CDR1 is SGHNT and CDR2 is YYREEE in the germline V gene (reference sequence). V was shortened by 5 bases and J by 5 bases, with 20 bases between the two germline ends. Here the CDR3 reads CASSNTVKREDEQYF. The CDR3, as DNA: TGTGCCAGCAGTAATACAGTTAAACGCGAGGACGAGCAGTACTTC.

The chain couples TRBV4-1 to TRBJ2-4; D might be TRBD1 (6 bases). With 1 base removed from V and 0 bases from J, the gap between germline ends came to 16 bases. Germline assignment: CDR1 MGHRA and CDR2 YSYEKL. The CDR3 contains 18 residues. This chain's CDR3 is CASSQGSVQGRAKNIQYF. The CDR3 region has the DNA TGCGCCAGCAGCCAAGGATCGGTCCAGGGGCGAGCCAAAAACATTCAGTACTTC.

A few counts support this clone. The gene calls are TRBV6-5 and TRBJ1-4, with D possibly matching TRBD1 (6 bases). CDR3 length equals 16 residues. Germline V gene sequence: CDR1 MNHEY, CDR2 SVGAGI. Trimming removed 0 bases from V and 8 bases from J, with 16 bases in between. The CDR3 sequence: CASSYSTGRVREKLFF. The CDR3 nucleotides are TGTGCCAGCAGTTACTCTACAGGGAGGGTGAGGGAAAAACTGTTTTTT.

This clone was recorded once. The genes are TRBV5-4 and TRBJ2-2; tentative D call: TRBD2 (6 bases). Germline CDR1 SGHNT, CDR2 YYREEE (reference sequence). The CDR3 runs to 16 residues. Trimming took 4 bases from V and 0 from J, leaving 13 bases between them. The CDR3 bases are TGTGCCAGCAGCCCTCGGGGAGGCGCGAACACCGGGGAGCTGTTTTTT. It yields the protein CASSPRGGANTGELFF.

The gene calls are TRBV5-1 and TRBJ2-6; D remains ambiguous. V lost 6 bases and J lost 0, with 16 bases in between. The CDR3 runs 17 residues. Germline CDR1 and CDR2: SGHRS and YFSETQ. Here the CDR3 DNA reads TGCGCCAGCACCCCCACCGGAGACCTCTCTGGGGCCAACGTCCTGACTTTC. It codes for CASTPTGDLSGANVLTF.

The chain is built from TRBV28 and TRBJ2-3; 7 bases agree with TRBD2. This CDR3 is built from 16 residues. Germline CDR1 is MDHEN and CDR2 is SYDVKM. V gave up 3 bases and J gave up 1 base; unmatched junction bases: 7. CDR3 DNA: TGTGCCAGCAGTTTTAGAGCGGGACCAGGCACAGATACGCAGTATTTT. This encodes CASSFRAGPGTDTQYF.

The chain is built from TRBV6-1 and TRBJ2-1; D tentatively reads TRBD1 or TRBD2 (5 bases each). Trimming pared 8 bases from V and 5 bases from J, leaving 19 bases between. The CDR3 consists of 15 residues. Per the germline V gene, CDR1 is MNHNS and CDR2 is SASEGT. CDR3 residues: CASRAWWDPDNEQFF. Here the CDR3 DNA reads TGTGCCAGCCGGGCCTGGTGGGACCCCGACAATGAGCAGTTCTTC.